This T cell receptor (beta chain) was found in a study of spatial heterogeneity in lung cancer. Background on the study: Matched bulk RNA-seq provided a T cell module score, and TCR transcript counts in tumor regions correlated strongly with it. Overall study results and limits: The number of expanded tumor alpha and beta chains correlated with mutation number.

TCRdb fed the 5' RACE reads into MiXCR, producing one record per CDR3 protein. Of about 1,200 distinct CDR3 sequences in the sample, around 14% were seen once. Time point in this sample: sample taken at primary tumor resection. This clonotype was found many times. Its target is unknown. This beta chain is a stray read from a library made for alpha chains; its abundance is not meaningful. The source material was lung tumor tissue, sampled at surgery. This sequence was found in a male donor with early-stage non-small cell lung cancer.

The CDR3 DNA sequence: TGTGCCAGCACCCAACCACCGGGGAATGAAAAACTGTTTTTT. The encoded protein is CASTQPPGNEKLFF. The chain recombines TRBV12-3 or TRBV12-4 with TRBJ1-4, with D hard to call. This CDR3 spans 14 amino acids. Trimming stripped 7 bases from V and 5 bases from J, with 14 bases between.